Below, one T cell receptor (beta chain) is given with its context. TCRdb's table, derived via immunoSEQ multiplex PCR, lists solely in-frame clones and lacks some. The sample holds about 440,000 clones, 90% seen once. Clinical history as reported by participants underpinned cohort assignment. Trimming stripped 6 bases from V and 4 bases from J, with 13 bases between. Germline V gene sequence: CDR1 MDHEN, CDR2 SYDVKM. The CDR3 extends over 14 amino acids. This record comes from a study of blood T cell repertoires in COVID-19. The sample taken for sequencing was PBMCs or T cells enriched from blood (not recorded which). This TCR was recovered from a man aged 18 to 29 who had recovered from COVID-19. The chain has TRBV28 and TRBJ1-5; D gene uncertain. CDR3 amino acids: CASSPPGWNQPQHF. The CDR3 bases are TGTGCCAGCAGCCCCCCGGGATGGAATCAGCCCCAGCATTTT.